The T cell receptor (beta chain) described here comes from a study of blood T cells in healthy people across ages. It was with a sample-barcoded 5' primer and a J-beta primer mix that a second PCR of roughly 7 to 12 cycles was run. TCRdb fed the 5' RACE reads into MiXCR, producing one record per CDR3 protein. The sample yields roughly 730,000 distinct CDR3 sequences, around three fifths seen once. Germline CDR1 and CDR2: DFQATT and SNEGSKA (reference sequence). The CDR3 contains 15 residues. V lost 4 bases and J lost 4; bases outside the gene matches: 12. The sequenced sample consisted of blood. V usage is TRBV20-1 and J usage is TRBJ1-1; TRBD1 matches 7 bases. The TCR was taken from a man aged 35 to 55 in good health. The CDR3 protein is CSATEATGRCTEAFF. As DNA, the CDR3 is TGCAGTGCTACGGAAGCGACAGGGAGGTGCACTGAAGCTTTCTTT.